This entry lists 8 T cell receptor beta chains sequenced from one sample in a study of blood T cell repertoires in COVID-19. The protocol was immunoSEQ multiplex PCR, while the TCRdb copy is restricted to in-frame clones and leaves out a portion. The sample carries nearly 300,000 clones, more than 70% recorded once. The specimen was peripheral blood. The receptors derive from a woman aged 30 to 39 who had recovered from COVID-19.

The chain joins TRBV2 to TRBJ2-2, with a weak D call TRBD2 (6 bases). Trimming removed 7 bases at V and 3 bases at J, with 6 bases between. Germline V gene lookup returns CDR1 SNHLY and CDR2 FYNNEI. The CDR3 totals 12 residues. The CDR3 loop is CASTSDTGELFF. CDR3 DNA: TGTGCCAGCACTAGCGACACCGGGGAGCTGTTTTTT.

This clone was observed once. The genes are TRBV19 and TRBJ1-2, with 9 bases fitting TRBD1. The V gene end was trimmed by 7 bases and the J gene end by 4 bases; junction bases not matched to a gene: 4. CDR1 is LNHDA and CDR2 is SQIVND in the germline V gene (reference sequence). This CDR3 contains 13 residues. The CDR3 loop reads CASTIQGAYGYTF. For the CDR3, the DNA is TGTGCCAGTACCATACAGGGGGCCTATGGCTACACCTTC.

The chain recombines TRBV6-5 with TRBJ1-6; D not resolved. The CDR3 contains 15 residues. Germline V gene sequence: CDR1 MNHEY, CDR2 SVGAGI. V shed 5 bases and J shed 6 bases, with 14 bases lying between them. CDR3 bases: TGTGCCAGCAGTCCTTTGGGCGCGGGTAATTCACCCCTCCACTTT. Residues: CASSPLGAGNSPLHF.

The chain uses TRBV2 and TRBJ2-5, with D possibly TRBD2 on 6 matching bases. CDR3 length: 13 residues. Germline CDR1 SNHLY, CDR2 FYNNEI. Trimming took 8 bases from V and 5 from J, leaving 15 bases between them. The CDR3 spells CASRRGLRETQYF. For the CDR3, the DNA is TGTGCCAGCCGGCGGGGTCTCAGGGAGACCCAGTACTTC. Drawing the rest from reference TRBV2 and TRBJ2-5, the complete variable domain is EPEVTQTPSHQVTQMGQEVILRCVPISNHLYFYWYRQILGQKVEFLVSFYNNEISEKSEIFDDQFSVERPDGSNFTLKIRSTKLEDSAMYFCASRRGLRETQYFGPGTRLLVL.

This sequence joins TRBV2 and TRBJ2-4, with a tentative D call TRBD1 (5 bases). The germline gives CDR1 SNHLY, CDR2 FYNNEI. Trimming left V 7 bases short and J 4 bases short, with 8 bases between. The CDR3 length is 12 residues. The CDR3 spells CASTRQKNIQYF. Written as DNA, the CDR3 is TGTGCCAGCACAAGACAGAAAAACATTCAGTACTTC.

V usage is TRBV28 and J usage is TRBJ2-1, with unresolved D. This CDR3 is built from 14 residues. CDR1 and CDR2 (germline): MDHEN, SYDVKM. V was pared by 3 bases and J by 3 bases, with 9 bases between. The CDR3 DNA sequence: TGTGCCAGCAGTTTTCCCGGAGACTACAATGAGCAGTTCTTC. Translation: CASSFPGDYNEQFF.

V usage is TRBV12-3 or TRBV12-4 and J usage is TRBJ2-7; maybe TRBD2 (6 bases). This CDR3 has 11 residues. The ends were cut back, 8 bases at V and 5 bases at J, with 10 bases in the middle. The CDR3 sequence: CASRWGDEQYF. The CDR3 DNA sequence: TGTGCCAGCCGGTGGGGGGACGAGCAGTACTTC.

This clone was counted only a few times. The chain carries TRBV6-5 and TRBJ1-6, with D tentatively TRBD1 (5 bases). Trimming removed 6 bases from V and 13 bases from J, with 19 bases in between. The germline CDR1 and CDR2 sequences are MNHEY and SVGAGI. The CDR3 is made up of 14 amino acids. The DNA of the CDR3 is TGTGCCAGCAGAATTTACGGACAAAGTGCCCCCCTCCACTTT. Protein: CASRIYGQSAPLHF.